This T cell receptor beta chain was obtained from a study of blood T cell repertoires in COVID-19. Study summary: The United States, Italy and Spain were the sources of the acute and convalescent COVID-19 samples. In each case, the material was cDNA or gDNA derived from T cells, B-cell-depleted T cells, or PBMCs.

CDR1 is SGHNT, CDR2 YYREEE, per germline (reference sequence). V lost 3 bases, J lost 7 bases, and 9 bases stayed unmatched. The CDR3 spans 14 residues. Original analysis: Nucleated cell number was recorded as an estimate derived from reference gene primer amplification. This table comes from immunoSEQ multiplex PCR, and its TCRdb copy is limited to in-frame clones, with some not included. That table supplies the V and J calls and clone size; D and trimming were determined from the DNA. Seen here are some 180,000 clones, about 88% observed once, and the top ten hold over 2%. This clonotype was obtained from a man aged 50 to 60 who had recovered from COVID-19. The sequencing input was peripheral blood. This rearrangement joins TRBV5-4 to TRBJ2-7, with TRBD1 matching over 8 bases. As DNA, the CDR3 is TGTGCCAGCAGCTCGGATATCCAGGGGGCAGAGCAGTACTTC. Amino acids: CASSSDIQGAEQYF.